A selection of T cell receptor beta chains follows, all from one sample in a study of cytomegalovirus exposure and HLA in healthy donors. This table comes from immunoSEQ multiplex PCR, and its TCRdb copy is limited to in-frame clones, with some not included. The sample lists some 72,000 clones, approximately 95% seen once, with about 1.5% in the top ten. Material: PBMCs. These receptors were collected from a man between 18 and 35 years old in good health and CMV-seropositive. Both conserved end residues are part of each CDR3. A D gene is named only where the DNA matches it firmly. Expanded clones get a size class; other rows say once, few or many, or leave the size out.

>TRBV5-1|.|TRBJ2-1|TRBD2
CASSLGTSGDYNEQFF
TGCGCCAGCAGCCTTGGGACTAGCGGGGACTACAATGAGCAGTTCTTC
>TRBV11-2|.|TRBJ2-4|TRBD2
CASSFAGVWENIQYF
TGTGCCAGCAGCTTTGCGGGAGTATGGGAAAACATTCAGTACTTC
>TRBV18|.|TRBJ2-7|TRBD1
CASSPRQGAHEQYF
TGTGCCAGCTCACCACGACAGGGGGCCCACGAGCAGTACTTC
>TRBV12-5|.|TRBJ2-7|TRBD1
CASGLVSKGAIYEQYF
TGTGCTAGTGGTTTGGTATCTAAGGGGGCGATTTACGAGCAGTACTTC
>TRBV27|.|TRBJ1-1|TRBD1
CASSGDRGRKAFF
TGTGCCAGCAGCGGGGACAGGGGGCGGAAAGCTTTCTTT
>TRBV7-6|.|TRBJ2-5|.
CASRTELRETQYF
TGTGCCAGCAGGACAGAGTTGCGGGAGACCCAGTACTTC
>TRBV6-1|.|TRBJ2-2|TRBD1
CASRAGGATGELFF
TGTGCCAGCAGGGCAGGGGGCGCAACCGGGGAGCTGTTTTTT
>TRBV15|few|TRBJ2-3|TRBD2
CATSARRIAGSTDTQYF
TGTGCCACCAGCGCCCGACGAATAGCGGGGTCCACAGATACGCAGTATTTT
>TRBV7-9|.|TRBJ2-7|TRBD2
CASSSSTAGEYEQYF
TGTGCCAGCAGCTCGTCCACAGCGGGAGAATACGAGCAGTACTTC
>TRBV19|.|TRBJ1-5|.
CASSKEGNQPQHF
TGTGCCAGTAGTAAGGAGGGGAATCAGCCCCAGCATTTT
>TRBV13|once|TRBJ1-4|.
CASSSLGENEKLFF
TGTGCCAGCAGCTCATTAGGGGAAAATGAAAAACTGTTTTTT
>TRBV30|once|TRBJ2-3|.
CAWTGTDTQYF
TGTGCCTGGACGGGGACAGATACGCAGTATTTT